The rows below give T cell receptor beta chains drawn from one sample of a study of response to subunit inactivated influenza vaccine. Using its own MiXCR run on the RT-PCR reads, TCRdb lists one record per CDR3 protein. The table lists about 520,000 distinct CDR3 sequences, 6.5% to 8% of them singletons. This specimen consisted of PBMCs from blood, obtained around 25 months after vaccination. The receptors come from a man between 50 and 75 years old who received an inactivated influenza vaccine. The CDR3 runs from the conserved cysteine through the conserved F or W. The D gene is left open where the match is weak. Not every row has a clone size; where given, it reads once, few, many or a size class.

v_call: TRBV7-2; j_call: TRBJ2-3; d_call: .; clone_size: .; cdr3_aa: CASSFFSADSRYF; cdr3_nt: TGTGCCAGCAGCTTCTTCTCTGCGGACTCCCGGTATTTT
v_call: TRBV20-1; j_call: TRBJ2-1; d_call: TRBD2; clone_size: .; cdr3_aa: CSARFEGGKKLAGALSYNEQFF; cdr3_nt: TGCAGTGCTAGGTTCGAGGGGGGGAAGAAGCTAGCGGGAGCACTCTCCTACAATGAGCAGTTCTTC
v_call: TRBV4-3; j_call: TRBJ1-3; d_call: .; clone_size: .; cdr3_aa: CASSPDNSGNTIYF; cdr3_nt: TGCGCCAGCAGCCCCGACAACTCTGGAAACACCATATATTTT
v_call: TRBV28; j_call: TRBJ2-7; d_call: TRBD1; clone_size: .; cdr3_aa: CASSLWAGGPTYEQYF; cdr3_nt: TGTGCCAGCAGTTTATGGGCAGGGGGCCCGACCTACGAGCAGTACTTC
v_call: TRBV6-1; j_call: TRBJ2-1; d_call: TRBD1; clone_size: .; cdr3_aa: CASRRDRGTYNEQFF; cdr3_nt: TGTGCCAGCAGGCGGGACAGGGGCACCTACAATGAGCAGTTCTTC
v_call: TRBV4-3; j_call: TRBJ1-3; d_call: .; clone_size: few; cdr3_aa: CASSRSATASGNTIYF; cdr3_nt: TGCGCCAGCAGCCGGTCTGCCACAGCCTCTGGAAACACCATATATTTT
v_call: TRBV5-5; j_call: TRBJ2-1; d_call: .; clone_size: many; cdr3_aa: CASSLDPSSYNEQFF; cdr3_nt: TGTGCCAGCAGCCTGGACCCGAGCTCCTACAATGAGCAGTTCTTC
v_call: TRBV12-3/TRBV12-4; j_call: TRBJ2-7; d_call: .; clone_size: many; cdr3_aa: CASSYTGLEQYF; cdr3_nt: TGTGCCAGCAGTTACACAGGGCTCGAGCAGTACTTC
v_call: TRBV12-3/TRBV12-4; j_call: TRBJ2-1; d_call: TRBD2; clone_size: few; cdr3_aa: CASSLRQLAEPVYNEQFF; cdr3_nt: TGTGCCAGCAGTTTACGGCAACTAGCGGAGCCCGTCTACAATGAGCAGTTCTTC
v_call: TRBV7-6; j_call: TRBJ2-7; d_call: TRBD1; clone_size: .; cdr3_aa: CASSPQGVQAIYEQYF; cdr3_nt: TGTGCCAGCAGCCCCCAGGGGGTCCAGGCGATATACGAGCAGTACTTC
v_call: TRBV3-1; j_call: TRBJ2-2; d_call: TRBD2; clone_size: .; cdr3_aa: CASSRAGASTGELFF; cdr3_nt: TGTGCCAGCAGCCGAGCGGGAGCGAGCACCGGGGAGCTGTTTTTT
v_call: TRBV4-2; j_call: TRBJ2-2; d_call: .; clone_size: .; cdr3_aa: CASSQDTEGRYSGELFF; cdr3_nt: TGTGCCAGCAGCCAAGATACAGAAGGGCGGTACTCCGGGGAGCTGTTTTTT
v_call: TRBV12-3/TRBV12-4; j_call: TRBJ1-5; d_call: .; clone_size: few; cdr3_aa: CASSLGGQLNQPQHF; cdr3_nt: TGTGCCAGCAGTTTAGGTGGGCAGCTGAATCAGCCCCAGCATTTT
v_call: TRBV5-1; j_call: TRBJ2-7; d_call: .; clone_size: few; cdr3_aa: CASSAGPDYEQYF; cdr3_nt: TGCGCCAGCAGTGCGGGTCCTGACTACGAGCAGTACTTC
v_call: TRBV4-1; j_call: TRBJ1-5; d_call: TRBD1; clone_size: few; cdr3_aa: CASSLIQGAGNQPQHF; cdr3_nt: TGCGCCAGCAGCCTAATACAGGGGGCTGGCAATCAGCCCCAGCATTTT
v_call: TRBV5-1; j_call: TRBJ2-1; d_call: .; clone_size: many; cdr3_aa: CASSSLDIYNEQFF; cdr3_nt: TGCGCCAGCAGCTCGCTGGATATCTACAATGAGCAGTTCTTC